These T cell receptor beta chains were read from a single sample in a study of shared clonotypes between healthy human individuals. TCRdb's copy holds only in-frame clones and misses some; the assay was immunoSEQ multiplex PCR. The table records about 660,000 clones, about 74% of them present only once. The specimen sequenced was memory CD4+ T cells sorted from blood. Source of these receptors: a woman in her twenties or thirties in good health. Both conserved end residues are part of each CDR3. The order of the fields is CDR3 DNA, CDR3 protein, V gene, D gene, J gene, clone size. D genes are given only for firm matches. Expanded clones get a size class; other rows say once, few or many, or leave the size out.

DNA: TGTGCCAGCAGCTTATTCTCGGGAAACACCATATATTTT; CDR3: CASSLFSGNTIYF; V: TRBV7-6; D: .; J: TRBJ1-3; size: .
DNA: TGTGCCAGCAGTTTAGGGACAGACCTGTCCTACGAGCAGTACTTC; CDR3: CASSLGTDLSYEQYF; V: TRBV7-9; D: TRBD1; J: TRBJ2-7; size: once
DNA: TGCGCCAGCAGCTTTCCGGACCGGGGCACTGAAGCTTTCTTT; CDR3: CASSFPDRGTEAFF; V: TRBV5-1; D: .; J: TRBJ1-1; size: .
DNA: TGTGCCTGGACACAGGGTTTGGGAGATACGCAGTATTTT; CDR3: CAWTQGLGDTQYF; V: TRBV30; D: .; J: TRBJ2-3; size: once
DNA: TGTGCCAGCAGCTTAGGGCCTTTATCCTACGAGCAGTACTTC; CDR3: CASSLGPLSYEQYF; V: TRBV7-9; D: .; J: TRBJ2-7; size: .
DNA: TGTGCCAGCAGTTTAGGGGGCGAGGGCAATCAGCCCCAGCATTTT; CDR3: CASSLGGEGNQPQHF; V: TRBV28; D: .; J: TRBJ1-5; size: few
DNA: TGTGCCAGCAGGCCCCAGGGTATGTTGAATGAGCAGTTCTTC; CDR3: CASRPQGMLNEQFF; V: TRBV28; D: .; J: TRBJ2-1; size: many
DNA: TGTGCCAGCAGTCGGAGCTCTGGAAACACCATATATTTT; CDR3: CASSRSSGNTIYF; V: TRBV27; D: .; J: TRBJ1-3; size: .
DNA: TGTGCCAGCAGCGACCTTTCTACAGGGTCATACAATGAGCAGTTCTTC; CDR3: CASSDLSTGSYNEQFF; V: TRBV7-3; D: .; J: TRBJ2-1; size: .
DNA: TGTGCCAGCAGTCCCGGACAGGGACGAACCTGGACTGAAGCTTTCTTT; CDR3: CASSPGQGRTWTEAFF; V: TRBV28; D: TRBD1; J: TRBJ1-1; size: .
DNA: TGCGCCAGCACCAGCGGGAGCACAGATACGCAGTATTTT; CDR3: CASTSGSTDTQYF; V: TRBV5-1; D: .; J: TRBJ2-3; size: .
DNA: TGCGCCAGCAGCTTGGATGGGCCAAGCGGGTTCACCGGGGAGCTGTTTTTT; CDR3: CASSLDGPSGFTGELFF; V: TRBV5-1; D: .; J: TRBJ2-2; size: few
DNA: TGTGCCAGCGGAGTTGCGGTTGGGGCGCGGGAGCAGTACTTC; CDR3: CASGVAVGAREQYF; V: TRBV5-8; D: .; J: TRBJ2-7; size: .
DNA: TGTGCCAGCAGTGAAGCGAGGACAGGGAATGGCTACACCTTC; CDR3: CASSEARTGNGYTF; V: TRBV2; D: TRBD1; J: TRBJ1-2; size: .
DNA: TGCGCCAGCAGCTTGAGCCCCACGTACACCGGGGAGCTGTTTTTT; CDR3: CASSLSPTYTGELFF; V: TRBV5-1; D: .; J: TRBJ2-2; size: .
DNA: TGCGCCAGCAGCTCCTCCGGGACAGGGGGCACAGATACGCAGTATTTT; CDR3: CASSSSGTGGTDTQYF; V: TRBV5-1; D: TRBD1; J: TRBJ2-3; size: .
DNA: TGTGCCAGCAGCTTGGCAGGGTCCAAAAACATTCAGTACTTC; CDR3: CASSLAGSKNIQYF; V: TRBV5-4; D: .; J: TRBJ2-4; size: .
DNA: TGTGCCAGCAGCAATTACTCTGGGGCCAACGTCCTGACTTTC; CDR3: CASSNYSGANVLTF; V: TRBV28; D: .; J: TRBJ2-6; size: .
DNA: TGTGCCATCAGTTCGGGACAGGGGGCTGAAGAGCAGTTCTTC; CDR3: CAISSGQGAEEQFF; V: TRBV10-3; D: TRBD1; J: TRBJ2-1; size: .
DNA: TGTGCCAGTAGCCCCAACCTAGGGCTTCGGTTCTTC; CDR3: CASSPNLGLRFF; V: TRBV19; D: .; J: TRBJ2-1; size: .
DNA: TGCGCCAGCAGGACTAGCGCTGGCGGGGAGCTGTTTTTT; CDR3: CASRTSAGGELFF; V: TRBV10-2; D: TRBD2; J: TRBJ2-2; size: once
DNA: TGTGCCACCAGCAGCCAGGAGGGGTACGAGCAGTACTTC; CDR3: CATSSQEGYEQYF; V: TRBV15; D: .; J: TRBJ2-7; size: .
DNA: TGTGCCAGCAGTGAAGGGACTGAGTACAATGAGCAGTTCTTC; CDR3: CASSEGTEYNEQFF; V: TRBV27; D: .; J: TRBJ2-1; size: once
DNA: TGTGCCAGCAGCTTGCTGACCGGGGCCCCGGCCAAAAACATTCAGTACTTC; CDR3: CASSLLTGAPAKNIQYF; V: TRBV5-6; D: .; J: TRBJ2-4; size: .
DNA: TGTGCCAGCAGCTACCGGGACAGGGGAAGAATAACTGAAGCTTTCTTT; CDR3: CASSYRDRGRITEAFF; V: TRBV11-2; D: TRBD1; J: TRBJ1-1; size: once
DNA: TGCGCCAGCAGCGCCGGGATACAAGAGACCCAGTACTTC; CDR3: CASSAGIQETQYF; V: TRBV5-1; D: .; J: TRBJ2-5; size: .
DNA: TGTGCCAGTAGTATCAGGAGGCCGATCACAGATACGCAGTATTTT; CDR3: CASSIRRPITDTQYF; V: TRBV19; D: .; J: TRBJ2-3; size: .
DNA: TGCGCCAGCAGCCAAGACATTTACTACGAGCAGTACTTC; CDR3: CASSQDIYYEQYF; V: TRBV4-1; D: .; J: TRBJ2-7; size: .
DNA: TGTGCCAGTAGTCCCTTTCCTGGGGTAGGGGGCTCTGGGGCCAACGTCCTGACTTTC; CDR3: CASSPFPGVGGSGANVLTF; V: TRBV19; D: .; J: TRBJ2-6; size: .
DNA: TGTGCCAGTGACCGAGGACTAGCGGGAGGCCGGTACAATGAGCAGTTCTTC; CDR3: CASDRGLAGGRYNEQFF; V: TRBV19; D: TRBD2; J: TRBJ2-1; size: .
DNA: TGCGCCAGCAGATCCAGGGGCAGGGTCCCCACGAACACCGGGGAGCTGTTTTTT; CDR3: CASRSRGRVPTNTGELFF; V: TRBV5-1; D: .; J: TRBJ2-2; size: .
DNA: TGTGCCAGCAGCTTAGCGTCGCGGTCCATCGGGGAGCAGTACTTC; CDR3: CASSLASRSIGEQYF; V: TRBV7-2; D: .; J: TRBJ2-7; size: .
DNA: TGTGCCAGCAGCTTGGCAGGGGGTGCTTCCCCTAACTATGGCTACACCTTC; CDR3: CASSLAGGASPNYGYTF; V: TRBV5-4; D: TRBD1; J: TRBJ1-2; size: .
DNA: TGTGCCAGCAGTCCCCCCGGTGCCTACGAGCAGTACTTC; CDR3: CASSPPGAYEQYF; V: TRBV27; D: .; J: TRBJ2-7; size: .
DNA: TGCAGCGTCCCAGGGGATAACTACGAGCAGTACTTC; CDR3: CSVPGDNYEQYF; V: TRBV29-1; D: .; J: TRBJ2-7; size: .
DNA: TGTGCCAGTAGTATCGAGACTAGCGGTATCGGGAGGACAGATACGCAGTATTTT; CDR3: CASSIETSGIGRTDTQYF; V: TRBV19; D: TRBD2; J: TRBJ2-3; size: .
DNA: TGTGCCAGCAGTATCTCGACAGGGATGAACACTGAAGCTTTCTTT; CDR3: CASSISTGMNTEAFF; V: TRBV28; D: TRBD1; J: TRBJ1-1; size: .
DNA: TGTGCCAGCAGCTTAGTGGAGGGGGTTGCTGAGCAGTTCTTC; CDR3: CASSLVEGVAEQFF; V: TRBV7-6; D: .; J: TRBJ2-1; size: once
DNA: TGTGCCAGCAGTCCTATCATACAGGGGGAAGGTGGCTACACCTTC; CDR3: CASSPIIQGEGGYTF; V: TRBV27; D: TRBD1; J: TRBJ1-2; size: .
DNA: TGTGCCAGCAGTGAAGCGCCGACAAGCAACTATGGCTACACCTTC; CDR3: CASSEAPTSNYGYTF; V: TRBV6-1; D: .; J: TRBJ1-2; size: .